This T cell receptor (beta chain) was profiled in a study of blood T cell repertoires in COVID-19. Study in general: Researchers got acute and convalescent COVID-19 samples from the United States, Italy and Spain. Sources were T cells, B-cell-depleted T cells, or PBMCs; the material itself was cDNA or gDNA.

Germline V CDR1 and CDR2: LGHDT, YNNKEL (reference sequence). The CDR3 is 15 residues long. Trimming took 3 bases from V and 5 from J; bases not matched to a gene: 7. Per the original methods: For nucleated cells, counts were estimated from reference gene primer amplification. Assay used: immunoSEQ multiplex PCR; TCRdb lists only in-frame clones, some missing. V, J and clone size are taken as reported in that table, and D and trimming were inferred from the DNA itself. This table has roughly 100,000 clones, roughly 72% appearing once. The sequencing input was peripheral blood. This sequence was found in a man older than 75 with acute or convalescent COVID-19. The rearrangement joins TRBV3-1 (or the pseudogene TRBV3-2) to TRBJ1-1; 9 bases fit TRBD1. For the CDR3, the DNA is TGTGCCAGCAGCCACCCCGGGACAGGGACGACTGAAGCTTTCTTT. Residues: CASSHPGTGTTEAFF.